Given below is one TCR beta chain in context. Its antigen is still unknown. No much larger clonotype is one base removed from it; base qualities were not supplied. The source of the sample is a study of long-term antiretroviral therapy in people with HIV (dated by TCRdb to 2021 to 2024). Background for the entire study: The earliest samples were collected approximately a decade before the 2015 WHO recommendation for immediate ART, a period when ART was typically delayed until CD4 counts fell. A retrospective serial study tested whether ART initiation and durable HIV suppression were associated with changes in peripheral blood TRB repertoire composition and diversity. A total of about 180 cryopreserved PBMC samples were contributed to the cohort by 30 adults with confirmed HIV infection, with samples collected serially over a mean of around 6 years (range 1-12). Of the roughly 27 participants with HIV, ten to eleven were female. Test extractions of a monoclonal T-cell line alongside a few dozen polyclonal samples showed no cross-contamination during QIAcube processing. Paper-wide results and their limitations: Limited PBMC availability meant only the TCR beta chain was sequenced, without alpha chain pairing. Samples dated from about 2004 to 2017, and the ART regimens used may be less effective than current ones. Because cell numbers in pre-ART samples were limited, unsorted PBMC were profiled instead of sorted CD4+ and CD8+ T cells. The repertoire was dominated across all time points by expanded TRB clones identified before ART initiation, although this dominance was seen to fluctuate and to decrease in many PLHIV after ART. Starting ART was linked to a significant rise in TRB diversity, yet even with long-term ART the diversity remained significantly lower than in transplant donor controls. Inferences about post-ART repertoire changes were limited because no data were available on ART adherence, viral resistance or therapy changes. CDR3 length ranges in HIV repertoires were narrower than in controls, and network structure suggested an antigen-experienced repertoire with only a slight naive shift after ART.

The immunoSEQ hsTCRB v3.0 assay was used at survey level resolution to sequence the TRB variable region. The targeted TRB sequencing depth was 40,000-50,000 T-cell genomes per sample. An Illumina MiSeq with a v3 150-cycle kit was used to sequence the pooled TRB libraries. In the original analysis: Repertoire analysis was run in R within a reproducible Nextflow workflow that covered QC, data transformation and analysis. LymphoSeq2, an R package for AIRR-Seq data exploration, was used to implement custom analyses. A handful of samples that yielded fewer than 5000 total TRB sequences were excluded, so that 150 to 200 HIV repertoires were analyzed. Of the roughly 180 retained HIV repertoires, 55 to 60 were collected before and about 130 after ART initiation. Each repertoire was downsampled to 5000 TRB nucleotide sequences, and summary statistics were averaged across 100 downsampling iterations. The analysis kept only TRB sequences whose CDR3 regions were at least seven amino acids long. Two measures captured diversity: a Shannon entropy-derived clonality score and the Gini coefficient. Repertoire networks linked the top 5000 CDR3 amino acid sequences whenever two sequences differed by an edit distance of one. For TRB CDR3 amino acid sequences, antigen specificity groups and MHC restriction were predicted with GLIPH2. CDR3 amino acid sequences were matched against VDJdb and McPAS-TCR to flag known CMV, EBV, HIV or tissue antigen associations. Pre-ART, post-ART and control groups were compared with Wilcoxon signed-rank tests and Holm-Bonferroni correction. Held by TCRdb, this immuneACCESS table contains in-frame sequences only and omits some clones. Under half of the omission traces to an unresolved V gene where checked; the cause of the rest is unknown. D and trimming come from the DNA, and the V and J calls and clone size come from that table. The table for this sample lists roughly 30,000 clones; 75% to 90% of them were counted only once. The ten largest clones take up less than 5% of the sample.

Participants were included only if at least one PBMC sample before ART initiation and at least two post-ART samples were available. Treatment was received in the United States of America by all participants with HIV. Before DNA extraction, cryopreserved samples containing about 0.9-11 million PBMC were thawed and washed. At the time of the earliest PBMC sample, participants with HIV were aged between roughly 23 and 60 years. Per participant, PBMC samples came from 1-4 timepoints prior to ART initiation and 2-8 timepoints following ART initiation, for a median of 7 samples. For every participant, serial HIV viral load, CD4+ T-cell count, ART history and demographic data were obtained. A Qiagen kit on a QIAcube was used to extract genomic DNA from unsorted PBMC, with samples processed in batches of 12. The germline V gene encodes CDR1 SGDLS and CDR2 YYNGEE. The CDR3 holds 16 amino acids from the cysteine to the phenylalanine. Only the CDR3 DNA is retained, 48 bases long and in frame from the first base. V sheds 4 bases and J sheds 6 bases, leaving 23 bases between their ends.

The chain links TRBV9 with TRBJ2-7; TRBD1 is a weak D gene call, 6 bases matching. This receptor was obtained from a man in his late teens or twenties with HIV. Source: unsorted PBMCs, taken 0.8 years before starting antiretroviral therapy. The sequenced DNA: TGTGCCAGCAGCCCCTTCGGTCAGGGGCCTCCCTCCGAGCAGTACTTC. The encoded protein is CASSPFGQGPPSEQYF.